This T cell receptor beta chain was obtained from a study of tumor and adjacent non-tumor tissue in lung cancer. The library came from three nested PCR rounds adapted from ARM-PCR protocols. One entry per CDR3 protein, called by TCRdb with MiXCR from the multiplex PCR reads. The sample lists 200,000 to 250,000 distinct CDR3 sequences, 60% to 85% occurring once. Comments on this clonotype: Being one base from a much bigger clone, this may be a read error.

Germline lookup yields CDR1 GTSNPN and CDR2 SVGIG (reference sequence). The CDR3 contains 12 residues. V shed 3 bases and J shed 10 bases, with 15 bases lying between them. No cell sorting was done before RNA was extracted from the tissue. The J gene is TRBJ1-2, the V gene TRBV30; the D gene is possibly TRBD1 (6 bases). Material: lung tumor tissue. This sequence was found in a man between 60 and 70 years old with non-small cell lung cancer. The DNA for the CDR3 is TGTGCCTGGAGAGGGGGGGGTCTTGTCTACACCTTC. Translating it yields CAWRGGGLVYTF.